The 21 T cell receptor beta chains reported below all come from one sample, sequenced in a study of blood T cell repertoires in COVID-19. TCRdb's table, derived via immunoSEQ multiplex PCR, lists solely in-frame clones and lacks some. The table has about 89,000 clones, around three quarters seen once. The sample was peripheral blood. Receptor source: a woman of 80 years or more with acute or convalescent COVID-19.

This clone was detected only once. This chain uses TRBV5-4 with TRBJ1-1, with D possibly TRBD1 on 6 matching bases. Germline lookup yields CDR1 SGHNT and CDR2 YYREEE (reference sequence). V was shortened by 9 bases and J by 5 bases, with 23 bases between the two germline ends. The CDR3 is 15 residues long. The chain's CDR3 is CATQRGGGSKTEAFF. In nucleotides, the CDR3 is TGTGCCACCCAGCGGGGGGGCGGTTCGAAAACTGAAGCTTTCTTT. The whole variable domain, filled in from reference TRBV5-4 and TRBJ1-1, reads ETGVTQSPTHLIKTRGQQVTLRCSSQSGHNTVSWYQQALGQGPQFIFQYYREEENGRGNFPPRFSGLQFPNYSSELNVNALELDDSALYLCATQRGGGSKTEAFFGQGTRLTVV.

This rearrangement joins TRBV28 to TRBJ1-3; TRBD1 agrees at 9 bases. The CDR3 totals 14 residues. The V and J ends lost 6 bases and 7 bases, in that order; junction bases with no gene match: 7. CDR1 MDHEN and CDR2 SYDVKM come from the germline V gene. The CDR3 here is CASSRGQGRNTIYF. The CDR3, as DNA: TGTGCCAGCAGCCGGGGACAGGGTCGGAACACCATATATTTT.

The rearrangement links TRBV27 to TRBJ2-1, with 9 bases aligning to TRBD2. The CDR3 extends over 16 amino acids. J lost 4 bases, V lost 6 bases, and 10 bases had no gene match. Per germline, CDR1 MNHEY and CDR2 SMNVEV (reference sequence). CDR3 coding DNA: TGTGCCAGCAGCAACCCGGGACTAGCAGCATACAATGAGCAGTTCTTC. Its translation is CASSNPGLAAYNEQFF.

The chain joins TRBV10-1 to TRBJ2-2; D is ambiguous. V was trimmed by 4 bases and J by 1 base, leaving 7 bases between them. The CDR3 totals 14 residues. Germline CDR1 and CDR2: WNHNN and SYGVQD (reference sequence). The CDR3 nucleotides read TGCGCCAGCAGTGCACTAAAGAACACCGGGGAGCTGTTTTTT. As protein: CASSALKNTGELFF.

The rearrangement joins TRBV7-2 to TRBJ2-3, with D perhaps matching TRBD2 (7 bases). CDR1 is SGHTA and CDR2 is FQGNSA in the germline V gene. Trimming shortened V by 5 bases and J by 1 base, and 19 bases separated the two germline ends. The CDR3 spans 17 residues. This chain's CDR3 is CASSPYGGRDGTDTQYF. CDR3 nucleotides: TGTGCCAGCAGCCCCTACGGGGGGCGGGATGGCACAGATACGCAGTATTTT.

The V gene is TRBV18, the J gene TRBJ2-7; 8 bases line up with TRBD1. The CDR3 spans 14 residues. Germline-derived CDR1 and CDR2 are KGHSH and LQKENI. Losses at the gene ends were 2 bases for V and 4 bases for J; bases not matched to a gene: 4. CDR3 coding DNA: TGTGCCAGCTCACCAAGACAGGGGCGGTACGAGCAGTACTTC. Protein sequence: CASSPRQGRYEQYF.

This chain joins TRBV15 and TRBJ1-5; D is uncertain. V was clipped by 3 bases and J by 2 bases, with 5 bases between them. The CDR3 covers 13 residues. CDR1 LNHNV and CDR2 YYDKDF come from the germline V gene (reference sequence). CDR3 nucleotide sequence: TGTGCCACCAGCAGGCAGGGCAATCAGCCCCAGCATTTT. Its translation: CATSRQGNQPQHF. The whole variable domain, filled in from reference TRBV15 and TRBJ1-5, reads DAMVIQNPRYQVTQFGKPVTLSCSQTLNHNVMYWYQQKSSQAPKLLFHYYDKDFNNEADTPDNFQSRRPNTSFCFLDIRSPGLGDTAMYLCATSRQGNQPQHFGDGTRLSIL.

This clone showed up just a few times. This chain links TRBV30 with TRBJ2-3; TRBD2 agrees at 13 bases. Germline V gene data show CDR1 as GTSNPN and CDR2 as SVGIG (reference sequence). V lost 7 bases to trimming and J lost 2 bases; unmatched junction nucleotides: 6. CDR3 length equals 15 residues. CDR3 bases: TGTGCCTCGCCGGGACTAGCGGGGTCCACAGATACGCAGTATTTT. This encodes CASPGLAGSTDTQYF.

The chain uses TRBV7-9 and TRBJ1-1; possibly TRBD1 for D (6 bases). The V and J ends lost 1 base and 1 base respectively, with 10 bases between them. The CDR3 has 15 residues. Germline V gene data show CDR1 as SEHNR and CDR2 as FQNEAQ (reference sequence). CDR3 sequence reads: CASSLDGRGNTEAFF. For the CDR3, the DNA is TGTGCCAGCAGCTTAGACGGCAGGGGGAACACTGAAGCTTTCTTT.

The rearrangement links TRBV5-1 to TRBJ2-3; 7 nucleotides agree with TRBD2. The germline V gene has CDR1 SGHRS and CDR2 YFSETQ. Trimming took 4 bases from V and 4 from J; bases not matched to a gene: 6. The CDR3 runs 14 residues. The CDR3 spells CASSPAAGADTQYF. CDR3 nucleotide sequence: TGCGCCAGCAGCCCCGCGGCGGGGGCAGATACGCAGTATTTT.

V and J are TRBV10-2 and TRBJ1-1, with D unresolved. This CDR3 has 11 amino acids. V was trimmed by 6 bases and J by 7 bases, leaving 9 bases between them. Germline-derived CDR1 and CDR2 are WSHSY and SAAADI. CDR3 nucleotide sequence: TGCGCCAGCAGACTAACCAATGAAGCTTTCTTT. This sequence encodes CASRLTNEAFF.

The rearrangement joins TRBV11-2 to TRBJ2-7; TRBD1 matches 9 bases. This CDR3 region has 15 residues. J gave up 3 bases and V 5 bases, and 8 bases lay outside the gene matches. Germline V gene lookup returns CDR1 SGHAT and CDR2 FQNNGV. The CDR3 sequence: CASSGMDRGFYEQYF. CDR3 DNA sequence: TGTGCCAGCAGCGGTATGGACAGGGGCTTCTACGAGCAGTACTTC.

V gene TRBV5-1 combines with J gene TRBJ2-2; 12 bases are shared with TRBD2. Germline V gives CDR1 SGHRS, CDR2 YFSETQ. The J segment lost 6 bases and the V segment lost 4 bases, leaving 7 bases of the junction unmatched. The CDR3 has 16 amino acids. CDR3 loop: CASSPGTSGRSGELFF. DNA for the CDR3: TGCGCCAGCAGCCCCGGGACTAGCGGGCGATCCGGGGAGCTGTTTTTT.

The chain has TRBV7-3 and TRBJ2-2, with 7 nucleotides matching TRBD1. V was pared by 3 bases and J by 2 bases, with 9 bases of the junction left unmatched. The germline V gene encodes CDR1 SGHTA and CDR2 FQGTGA. The CDR3 has 17 amino acids. The CDR3 nucleotides are TGTGCCAGCAGCTTTCCCTCCGACAGGGCCAACACCGGGGAGCTGTTTTTT. This sequence encodes CASSFPSDRANTGELFF.

The chain is built from TRBV19 and TRBJ1-5, with 9 bases identical to TRBD1. The germline CDR1 and CDR2 sequences are LNHDA and SQIVND (reference sequence). This CDR3 is 17 amino acids long. V lost 1 base to trimming and J lost 2 bases; unmatched junction nucleotides: 6. CDR3 region: CASSIGSRQGGNQPQHF. As DNA, the CDR3 is TGTGCCAGTAGTATAGGATCGAGACAGGGGGGCAATCAGCCCCAGCATTTT.

V usage is TRBV13 and J usage is TRBJ1-2; possible D gene TRBD1, 6 bases. This CDR3 comprises 13 residues. With 6 bases removed from V and 4 bases from J, the gap between germline ends came to 12 bases. Germline V gene lookup returns CDR1 PRHDT and CDR2 FYEKMQ (reference sequence). For the CDR3, the DNA is TGTGCCAGCAGGGTACAGGGCCTCTATGGCTACACCTTC. It codes for CASRVQGLYGYTF.

Here the CDR3 DNA reads TGCGCCAGCAGCACTACAACTAATGAAAAACTGTTTTTT. Translated: CASSTTTNEKLFF. V usage is TRBV5-1 and J usage is TRBJ1-4; no reliable D call. CDR1 SGHRS and CDR2 YFSETQ come from the germline V gene. The ends were cut back, 4 bases at V and 0 bases at J, with 4 bases in the middle. The CDR3 totals 13 residues.

The J gene is TRBJ1-2, the V gene TRBV27; the match to TRBD1 covers 7 bases. Germline trimming cut 2 bases from V and 2 bases from J; bases unmatched to any gene: 2. The length of the CDR3 is 14 residues. The germline CDR1 and CDR2 sequences are MNHEY and SMNVEV (reference sequence). CDR3 amino acids: CASSLRQGNYGYTF. CDR3 bases: TGTGCCAGCAGTTTACGACAGGGAAACTATGGCTACACCTTC.

This chain joins TRBV29-1 and TRBJ2-1; 9 bases agree with TRBD1. V was pared by 6 bases and J by 8 bases, with 8 bases of the junction left unmatched. This CDR3 comprises 13 residues. From germline, CDR1 is SQVTM and CDR2 ANQGSEA. Written as DNA, the CDR3 is TGCAGCGTGGACGGACAGGGGTTCTATGAGCAGTTCTTC. Encoded protein: CSVDGQGFYEQFF.

J is TRBJ2-5 and V is TRBV27; possibly TRBD1 for D (7 bases). The CDR3 loop spans 17 amino acids. Deletions cut 4 bases from V and 5 bases from J, with 23 bases between. Germline V gene data show CDR1 as MNHEY and CDR2 as SMNVEV (reference sequence). The CDR3: CASSSQQGRAGDETQYF. Written as DNA, the CDR3 is TGTGCCAGCAGTTCCCAACAGGGGAGAGCGGGCGATGAGACCCAGTACTTC.

The CDR3 region is CASTMWSTDTQYF. As DNA, the CDR3 is TGTGCCAGCACTATGTGGAGCACAGATACGCAGTATTTT. This sequence joins TRBV2 and TRBJ2-3; no firm D call. CDR3 length: 13 amino acids. The V end lost 7 bases, the J end lost 0 bases, and 8 bases lay between the germline ends. From germline, CDR1 is SNHLY and CDR2 FYNNEI.